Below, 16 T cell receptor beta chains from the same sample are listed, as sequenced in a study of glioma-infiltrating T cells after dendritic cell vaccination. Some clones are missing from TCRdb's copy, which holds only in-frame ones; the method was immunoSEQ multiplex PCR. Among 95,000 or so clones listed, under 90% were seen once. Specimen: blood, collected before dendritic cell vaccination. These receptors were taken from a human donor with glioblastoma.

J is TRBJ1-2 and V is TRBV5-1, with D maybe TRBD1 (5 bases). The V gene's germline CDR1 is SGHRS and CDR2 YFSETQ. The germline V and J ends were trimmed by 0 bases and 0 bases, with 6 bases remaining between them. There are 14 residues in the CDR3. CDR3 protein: CASSLVTANYGYTF. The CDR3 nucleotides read TGCGCCAGCAGCTTGGTGACAGCTAACTATGGCTACACCTTC.

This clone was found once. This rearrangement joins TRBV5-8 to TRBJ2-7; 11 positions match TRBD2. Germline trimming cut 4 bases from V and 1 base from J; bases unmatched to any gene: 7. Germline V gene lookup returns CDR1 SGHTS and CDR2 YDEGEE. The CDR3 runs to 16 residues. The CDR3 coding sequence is TGTGCCAGCAGCCCGGGACTAGCGGCCGTATCCTACGAGCAGTACTTC. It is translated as CASSPGLAAVSYEQYF.

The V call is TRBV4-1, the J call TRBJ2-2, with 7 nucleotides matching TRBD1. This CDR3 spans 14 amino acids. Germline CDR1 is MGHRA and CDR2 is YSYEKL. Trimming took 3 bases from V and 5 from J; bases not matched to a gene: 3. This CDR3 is CASSHETGTGELFF. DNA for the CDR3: TGCGCCAGCAGCCATGAGACAGGGACCGGGGAGCTGTTTTTT.

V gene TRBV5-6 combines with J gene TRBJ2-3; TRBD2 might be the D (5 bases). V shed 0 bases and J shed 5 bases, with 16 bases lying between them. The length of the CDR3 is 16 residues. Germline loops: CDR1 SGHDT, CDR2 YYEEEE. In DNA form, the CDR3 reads TGTGCCAGCAGCTTGGATTCCATTCCACGGGGAGATACGCAGTATTTT. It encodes CASSLDSIPRGDTQYF.

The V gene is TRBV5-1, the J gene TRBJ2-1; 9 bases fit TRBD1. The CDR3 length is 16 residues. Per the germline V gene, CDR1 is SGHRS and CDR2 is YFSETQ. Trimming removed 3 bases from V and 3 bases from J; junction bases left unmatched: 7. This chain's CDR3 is CASSSAGTGSYNEQFF. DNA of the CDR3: TGCGCCAGCAGCTCGGCCGGGACAGGGAGCTACAATGAGCAGTTCTTC.

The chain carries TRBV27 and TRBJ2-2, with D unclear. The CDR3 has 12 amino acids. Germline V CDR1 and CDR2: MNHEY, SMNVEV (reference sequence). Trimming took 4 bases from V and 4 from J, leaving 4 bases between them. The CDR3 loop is CASSSGTGELFF. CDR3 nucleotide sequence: TGTGCCAGCAGTTCCGGCACCGGGGAGCTGTTTTTT.

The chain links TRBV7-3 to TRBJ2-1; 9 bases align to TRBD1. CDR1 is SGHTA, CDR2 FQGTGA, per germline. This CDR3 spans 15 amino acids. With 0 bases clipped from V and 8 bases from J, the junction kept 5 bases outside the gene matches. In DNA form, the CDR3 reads TGTGCCAGCAGCTTAACCGGACAGGGGACCCATGAGCAGTTCTTC. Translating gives CASSLTGQGTHEQFF.

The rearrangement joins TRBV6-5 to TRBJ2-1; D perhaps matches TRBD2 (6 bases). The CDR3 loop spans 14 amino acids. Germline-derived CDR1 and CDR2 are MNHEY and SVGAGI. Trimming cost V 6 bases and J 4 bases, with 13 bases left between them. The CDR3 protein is CASSPGLEYNEQFF. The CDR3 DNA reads TGTGCCAGCAGCCCGGGACTGGAATACAATGAGCAGTTCTTC.

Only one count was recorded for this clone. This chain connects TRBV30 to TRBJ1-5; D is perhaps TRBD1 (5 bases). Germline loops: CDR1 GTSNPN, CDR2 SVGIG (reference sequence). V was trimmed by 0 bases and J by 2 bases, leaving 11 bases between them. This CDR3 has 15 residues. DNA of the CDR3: TGTGCCTGGAGTGTACGGGGGTGGGGCAATCAGCCCCAGCATTTT. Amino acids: CAWSVRGWGNQPQHF.

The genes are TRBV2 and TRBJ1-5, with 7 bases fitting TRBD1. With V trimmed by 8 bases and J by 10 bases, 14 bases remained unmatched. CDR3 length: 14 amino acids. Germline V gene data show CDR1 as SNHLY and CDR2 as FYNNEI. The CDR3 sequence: CASSGLDRALPQHF. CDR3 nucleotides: TGTGCCAGCTCGGGGCTTGACAGGGCGCTCCCCCAGCATTTT. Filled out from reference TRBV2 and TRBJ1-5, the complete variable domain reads EPEVTQTPSHQVTQMGQEVILRCVPISNHLYFYWYRQILGQKVEFLVSFYNNEISEKSEIFDDQFSVERPDGSNFTLKIRSTKLEDSAMYFCASSGLDRALPQHFGDGTRLSIL.

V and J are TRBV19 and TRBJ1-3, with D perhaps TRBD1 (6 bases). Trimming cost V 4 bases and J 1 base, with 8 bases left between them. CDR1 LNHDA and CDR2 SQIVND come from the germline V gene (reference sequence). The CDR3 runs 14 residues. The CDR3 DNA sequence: TGTGCCAGTAGTACCGGGACATCTGGAAACACCATATATTTT. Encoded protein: CASSTGTSGNTIYF.

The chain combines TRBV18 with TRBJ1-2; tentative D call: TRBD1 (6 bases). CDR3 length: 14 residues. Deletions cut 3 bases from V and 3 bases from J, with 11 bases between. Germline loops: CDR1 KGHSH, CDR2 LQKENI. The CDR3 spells CASSPPAGDYGYTF. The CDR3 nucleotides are TGTGCCAGCTCACCGCCAGCAGGGGACTATGGCTACACCTTC.

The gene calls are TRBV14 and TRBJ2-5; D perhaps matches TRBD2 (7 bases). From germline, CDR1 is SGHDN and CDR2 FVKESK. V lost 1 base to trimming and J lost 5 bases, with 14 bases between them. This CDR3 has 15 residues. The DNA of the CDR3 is TGTGCCAGCAGCCAAGCCTCGGGGGGCTTTGAGACCCAGTACTTC. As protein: CASSQASGGFETQYF. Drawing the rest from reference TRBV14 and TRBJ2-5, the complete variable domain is EAGVTQFPSHSVIEKGQTVTLRCDPISGHDNLYWYRRVMGKEIKFLLHFVKESKQDESGMPNNRFLAERTGGTYSTLKVQPAELEDSGVYFCASSQASGGFETQYFGPGTRLLVL.

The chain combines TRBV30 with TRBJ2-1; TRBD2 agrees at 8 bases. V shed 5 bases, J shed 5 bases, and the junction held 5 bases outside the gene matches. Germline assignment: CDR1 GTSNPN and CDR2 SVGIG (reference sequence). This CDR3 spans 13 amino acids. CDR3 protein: CAWSRGGDNEQFF. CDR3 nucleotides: TGTGCCTGGTCCCGGGGGGGAGACAATGAGCAGTTCTTC. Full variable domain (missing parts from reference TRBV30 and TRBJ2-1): SQTIHQWPATLVQPVGSPLSLECTVEGTSNPNLYWYRQAAGRGLQLLFYSVGIGQISSEVPQNLSASRPQDRQFILSSKKLLLSDSGFYLCAWSRGGDNEQFFGPGTRLTVL.

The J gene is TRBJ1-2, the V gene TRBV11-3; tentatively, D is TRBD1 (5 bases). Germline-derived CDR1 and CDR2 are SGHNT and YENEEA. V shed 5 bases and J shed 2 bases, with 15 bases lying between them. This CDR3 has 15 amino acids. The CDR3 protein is CASSPGGSSNYGYTF. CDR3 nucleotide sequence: TGTGCCAGCAGCCCTGGGGGGAGCTCGAACTATGGCTACACCTTC. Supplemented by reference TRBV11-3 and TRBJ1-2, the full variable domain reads EAGVVQSPRYKIIEKKQPVAFWCNPISGHNTLYWYLQNLGQGPELLIRYENEEAVDDSQLPKDRFSAERLKGVDSTLKIQPAELGDSAVYLCASSPGGSSNYGYTFGSGTRLTVV.

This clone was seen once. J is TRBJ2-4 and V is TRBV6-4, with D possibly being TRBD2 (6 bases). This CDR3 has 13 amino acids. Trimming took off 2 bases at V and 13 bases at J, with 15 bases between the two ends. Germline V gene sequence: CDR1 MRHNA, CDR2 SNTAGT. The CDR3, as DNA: TGTGCCAGCAGTGACGGCATATTGGGGAGGCAGTACTTC. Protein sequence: CASSDGILGRQYF.